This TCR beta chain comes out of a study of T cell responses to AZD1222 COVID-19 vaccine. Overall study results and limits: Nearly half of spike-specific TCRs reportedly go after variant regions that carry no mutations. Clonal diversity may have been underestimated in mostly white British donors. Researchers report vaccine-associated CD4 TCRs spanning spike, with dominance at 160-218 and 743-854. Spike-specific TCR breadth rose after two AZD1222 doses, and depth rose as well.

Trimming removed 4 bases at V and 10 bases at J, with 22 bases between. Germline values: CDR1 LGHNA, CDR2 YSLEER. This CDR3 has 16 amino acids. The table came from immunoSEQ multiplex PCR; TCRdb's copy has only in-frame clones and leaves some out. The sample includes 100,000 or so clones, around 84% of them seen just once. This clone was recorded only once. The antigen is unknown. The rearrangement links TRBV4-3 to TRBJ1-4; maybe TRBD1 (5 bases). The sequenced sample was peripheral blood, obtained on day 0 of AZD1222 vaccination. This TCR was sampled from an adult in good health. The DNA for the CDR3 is TGCGCCAGCAGCCCCTCGTACAGGTCGCGGGTAGGAAAACTGTTTTTT. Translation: CASSPSYRSRVGKLFF.